This T cell receptor beta chain came from a study of control samples from healthy donors and cancer patients. There are a few counts of this clone. Clones were sequenced by immunoSEQ multiplex PCR, and TCRdb holds only the in-frame ones, with some missing. The sample carries fewer than 250,000 clones, 91% recorded once. This CDR3 has 16 residues. The clonotype was recovered from a man under 40 in good health. Sequencing used blood. This rearrangement joins TRBV12-1 to TRBJ2-7; TRBD2, the D gene given by the table, was not confirmed from the DNA. TRBV12-1 is designated a pseudogene. CDR3 coding DNA: TGTGCCAGCAGCCCCGGAGGGGCACCCACGACCTACGAGCAGTACTTC. This translates into CASSPGGAPTTYEQYF.